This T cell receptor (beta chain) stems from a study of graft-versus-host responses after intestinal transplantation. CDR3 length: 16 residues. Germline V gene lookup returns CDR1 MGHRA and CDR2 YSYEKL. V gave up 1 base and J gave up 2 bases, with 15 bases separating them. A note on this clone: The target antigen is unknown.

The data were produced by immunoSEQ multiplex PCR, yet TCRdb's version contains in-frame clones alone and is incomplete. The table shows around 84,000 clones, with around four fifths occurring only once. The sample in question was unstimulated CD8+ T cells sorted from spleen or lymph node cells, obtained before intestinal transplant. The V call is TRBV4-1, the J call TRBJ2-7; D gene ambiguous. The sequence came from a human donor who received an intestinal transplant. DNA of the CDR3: TGCGCCAGCAGCCAAGTTTCCATGTTTCTCCCCTACGAGCAGTACTTC. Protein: CASSQVSMFLPYEQYF.